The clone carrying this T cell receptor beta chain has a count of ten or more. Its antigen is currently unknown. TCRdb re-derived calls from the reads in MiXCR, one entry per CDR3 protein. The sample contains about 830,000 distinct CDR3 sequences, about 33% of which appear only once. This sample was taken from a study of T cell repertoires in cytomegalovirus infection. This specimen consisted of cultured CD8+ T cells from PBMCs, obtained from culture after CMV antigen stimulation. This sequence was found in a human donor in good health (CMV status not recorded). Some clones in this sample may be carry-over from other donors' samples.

The CDR3 bases are TGTGCCAGCAGCTCTAGCGTGAACAATGAGCAGTTCTTC. Translating it yields CASSSSVNNEQFF. The chain carries TRBV7-2 and TRBJ2-1; D is perhaps TRBD2 (6 bases). V shed 4 bases and J shed 5 bases, with 9 bases lying between them. This CDR3 comprises 13 residues. The germline CDR1 and CDR2 sequences are SGHTA and FQGNSA.